Below are 3 T cell receptor beta chains sequenced from a single sample in a study of T cells in localized non-small cell lung cancer. Some clones are missing from TCRdb's copy, which holds only in-frame ones; the method was immunoSEQ multiplex PCR. Among 10,000 to 15,000 clones listed, around four fifths were seen once. Material: peripheral blood, obtained before any cancer treatment. The source of these receptors is a male donor aged 60 or over with stage I squamous cell lung carcinoma.

This clone was seen more than once but under ten times. The V and J genes are TRBV19 and TRBJ1-5; D is unresolved. This CDR3 is built from 12 residues. Germline CDR1 LNHDA, CDR2 SQIVND (reference sequence). The V and J ends lost 3 bases and 6 bases respectively, with 6 bases between them. The DNA for the CDR3 is TGTGCCAGTAGTATGTTAGGTCAGCCCCAGCATTTT. As protein: CASSMLGQPQHF.

The chain recombines TRBV5-6 with TRBJ2-7; 7 bases are a match to TRBD1. Trimming cost V 2 bases and J 7 bases; bases outside gene matches: 12. In germline, CDR1 is SGHDT, CDR2 YYEEEE. The CDR3 loop spans 15 amino acids. CDR3 sequence (DNA): TGTGCCAGCAGCTTACGGACAGGTCGCTACGGGGAGCAGTACTTC. It translates to CASSLRTGRYGEQYF.

CDR3 nucleotide sequence: TGTGCCAGCAGCCAAACCCCGGCGGGTGATCAGCCCCAGCATTTT. Amino acids: CASSQTPAGDQPQHF. The chain is built from TRBV4-2 and TRBJ1-5; D call uncertain. The V end lost 2 bases, the J end lost 5 bases, and 13 bases lay between the germline ends. This CDR3 spans 15 amino acids. From germline, CDR1 is LGHNA and CDR2 YNFKEQ.